This is a list of T cell receptor beta chains from one sample in a study of T cell repertoires in ileal Crohn's disease. The repertoire was sequenced with immunoSEQ multiplex PCR; TCRdb's copy has only in-frame clones and lacks some. Seen here are about 2,400 clones, under 70% observed once, and the top ten hold approximately 15%. Sample: ileal tissue. These receptors were taken from an adult with Crohn's disease. Each CDR3 is given with its conserved first and last residue. The D gene is left open where the match is weak. Only some rows state a clone size, as once, few, many or a class for expanded clones.

- | TRBJ2-5 | TRBD2 | TRBV4-1 | TGCGCCAGCAGCCAAGATCCAGCGGGGCCAAAAGAGACCCAGTACTTC | CASSQDPAGPKETQYF
- | TRBJ2-5 | - | TRBV5-6 | TGTGCCAGCAGCTTCTCCCTTAGGGGGGGGGCTGAGACCCAGTACTTC | CASSFSLRGGAETQYF
- | TRBJ2-7 | - | TRBV27 | TGTGCCAGCAGTCGCACCGGGACATTACTTGAGCAGTACTTC | CASSRTGTLLEQYF
- | TRBJ2-7 | - | TRBV30 | TGTGCCTGGAGTAACGGTGACAGATACGAGCAGTACTTC | CAWSNGDRYEQYF
- | TRBJ2-3 | - | TRBV10-1 | TGCGCCAGAAGTGGTACCCCAAGGGGTCCCATAGGGGATACGCAGTATTTT | CARSGTPRGPIGDTQYF
few | TRBJ2-2 | TRBD2 | TRBV9 | TGTGCCAGCAGCGTAGCCAGCGGGGTTTTAACCGGGGAGCTGTTTTTT | CASSVASGVLTGELFF
- | TRBJ2-3 | TRBD2 | TRBV9 | TGTGCCAGCAGCGTAACTAGCGGGAGTAGCACAGATACGCAGTATTTT | CASSVTSGSSTDTQYF
large | TRBJ2-7 | - | TRBV14 | TGTGCCAGCAGCCAAGTCGACAGCTCCTACGAGCAGTACTTC | CASSQVDSSYEQYF
- | TRBJ2-5 | TRBD2 | TRBV19 | TGTGCCAGTAGTATGGGACTAGCGCTAGGGTACCAAGAGACCCAGTACTTC | CASSMGLALGYQETQYF
- | TRBJ1-1 | TRBD1 | TRBV5-1 | TGCGCCAGCAGCCACGGACAGGGGGGGACTGAAGCTTTCTTT | CASSHGQGGTEAFF
- | TRBJ2-1 | TRBD2 | TRBV6-1 | TGTGCCAGCAGTGACCCGGGACTAGGGGGCTACAATGAGCAGTTCTTC | CASSDPGLGGYNEQFF
- | TRBJ1-2 | - | TRBV29-1 | TGCAGCGTTGGTTTAGACTATGGCTACACCTTC | CSVGLDYGYTF
- | TRBJ1-2 | - | TRBV19 | TGTGCCAGTAGTATAGAGGCTCGCCGGACAAAAGGCTACACCTTC | CASSIEARRTKGYTF
- | TRBJ1-6 | - | TRBV7-3 | TGTGCCAGCAGCTTACAACATCATAATTCACCCCTCCACTTT | CASSLQHHNSPLHF
- | TRBJ1-5 | TRBD1 | TRBV10-2 | TGCGCCAGCAGTGAGTCGTTTACAGGGGGCAATCAGCCCCAGCATTTT | CASSESFTGGNQPQHF
- | TRBJ2-7 | TRBD2 | TRBV11-2 | TGTGCCAGCAGCTTAGTTTCGGCTAGCGGGGCCTACGAGCAGTACTTC | CASSLVSASGAYEQYF
once | TRBJ1-1 | TRBD1 | TRBV18 | TGTGCCAGCTCACTCGGGACAGGGGGCGGCACTGAAGCTTTCTTT | CASSLGTGGGTEAFF
- | TRBJ2-2 | TRBD1 | TRBV4-2 | TGTGCCAGCAGCCCGCCGGGACAGGGTACCGGGGAGCTGTTTTTT | CASSPPGQGTGELFF
- | TRBJ2-1 | - | TRBV27 | TGTGCCAGCAGCACAGGGTACTCCTACAATGAGCAGTTCTTC | CASSTGYSYNEQFF
- | TRBJ2-1 | TRBD2 | TRBV27 | TGTGCCAGCAGCCCCGAAACTCCGGGACTAGCGGGAAACAATGAGCAGTTCTTC | CASSPETPGLAGNNEQFF
- | TRBJ1-5 | TRBD1 | TRBV19 | TGTGCCAGTAGTATGGGGACAGGGTATAATCAGCCCCAGCATTTT | CASSMGTGYNQPQHF
- | TRBJ2-3 | - | TRBV6-5 | TGTGCCAGCAGTGACAGACAATACACAGATACGCAGTATTTT | CASSDRQYTDTQYF
- | TRBJ2-3 | - | TRBV29-1 | TGCAGCGTTGACACAGGAGGGGATACGCAGTATTTT | CSVDTGGDTQYF
- | TRBJ2-5 | - | TRBV28 | TGTGCCAGCAGTTCAACAGGGACCGGGGGGCAGTACTTC | CASSSTGTGGQYF
- | TRBJ1-2 | TRBD1 | TRBV30 | TGTGCCTGGAGTGTAACAGGGGTCGGTGGCTACACCTTC | CAWSVTGVGGYTF
- | TRBJ2-7 | - | TRBV7-9 | TGTGCCAGCAGCCTTACCGGGGTGTCATACGAGCAGTACTTC | CASSLTGVSYEQYF
- | TRBJ2-7 | - | TRBV4-1 | TGCGCCAGCAGCCAAGAGACCGGACTGAACTACGAGCAGTACTTC | CASSQETGLNYEQYF
- | TRBJ2-2 | - | TRBV6-5 | TGTGCCAGCAAAGGGGCAGTGAACACCGGGGAGCTGTTTTTT | CASKGAVNTGELFF
- | TRBJ2-7 | TRBD1 | TRBV6-5 | TGTGCCAGCAGTCCCGACAGGGCCTACGAGCAGTACTTC | CASSPDRAYEQYF
- | TRBJ2-2 | - | TRBV7-3 | TGTGCCAGCAGCTTAATGGGCACAAACACCGGGGAGCTGTTTTTT | CASSLMGTNTGELFF
- | TRBJ2-7 | - | TRBV4-1 | TGCGCCAGCAGTCCCAGGGTACCTGGGGACGAGCAGTACTTC | CASSPRVPGDEQYF
- | TRBJ1-1 | - | TRBV10-3 | TGTGCCATCAGCCGGACAGAGGGCACTGAAGCTTTCTTT | CAISRTEGTEAFF
- | TRBJ2-7 | - | TRBV9 | TGTGCCAGCAGCGTAGCCGAGGGCTACGAGCAGTACTTC | CASSVAEGYEQYF
few | TRBJ1-3 | TRBD1 | TRBV19 | TGTGCCAGTAGTAACTGGGACAGCTCTGGAAACACCATATATTTT | CASSNWDSSGNTIYF
- | TRBJ2-4 | TRBD1 | TRBV4-1 | TGCGCCAGCAGCCAAGACGTAACAGGGGGGAATACAATAGCCAAAAACATTCAGTACTTC | CASSQDVTGGNTIAKNIQYF
- | TRBJ1-3 | - | TRBV6-1 | TGTGCCAGCAGTCTACAGAACTCTGGAAACACCATATATTTT | CASSLQNSGNTIYF